Below are 9 T cell receptor beta chains sequenced from a single sample in a study of blood T cell repertoires in COVID-19. TCRdb keeps only in-frame clones here, not all; method: immunoSEQ multiplex PCR. The sample has around 190,000 clones, roughly 84% seen once. The sequencing input was PBMCs or T cells enriched from blood (not recorded which). These receptors were obtained from a woman in her thirties who had been exposed to COVID-19.

The CDR3 reads CASSEVLLPGTPLHF. The CDR3 DNA follows: TGTGCCAGCAGTGAAGTCTTACTACCAGGGACACCCCTCCACTTT. The chain links TRBV2 to TRBJ1-6, with D perhaps matching TRBD1 (5 bases). Germline V lookup: CDR1 SNHLY, CDR2 FYNNEI. This CDR3 is 15 amino acids long. V lost 1 base and J lost 11, with 15 bases in between.

This chain links TRBV11-2 with TRBJ1-5; D unresolved. V was clipped by 5 bases and J by 3 bases, with 8 bases between them. This CDR3 has 13 amino acids. The germline CDR1 and CDR2 sequences are SGHAT and FQNNGV. The CDR3 DNA reads TGTGCCAGCAGCCCTGACACCAATCAGCCCCAGCATTTT. Protein: CASSPDTNQPQHF.

The chain joins TRBV10-3 to TRBJ1-1, with D unresolved. The CDR3 consists of 14 residues. Germline V lookup: CDR1 ENHRY, CDR2 SYGVKD. V lost 8 bases and J 0 bases, leaving 13 bases between the germline ends. This chain's CDR3 is CAISPTGMNTEAFF. DNA for the CDR3: TGTGCCATCTCCCCGACGGGGATGAACACTGAAGCTTTCTTT.

This sequence joins TRBV2 and TRBJ2-3; D perhaps matches TRBD1 (5 bases). The germline V gene encodes CDR1 SNHLY and CDR2 FYNNEI. CDR3 length: 14 residues. Trimming took off 6 bases at V and 0 bases at J, with 10 bases between the two ends. The CDR3: CASRNRYSTDTQYF. The CDR3 DNA reads TGTGCCAGCAGAAACAGGTACAGCACAGATACGCAGTATTTT.

This clone was counted only a few times. V usage is TRBV6-2 or TRBV6-3 and J usage is TRBJ2-1; 10 nucleotides agree with TRBD2. CDR1 and CDR2 (germline): MNHEY, SVGEGT. V was clipped by 0 bases and J by 6 bases; unmatched bases: 5. This CDR3 has 16 amino acids. The CDR3, as DNA: TGTGCCAGCAGTTACTCCGGACTAGCGGTGAGCAATGAGCAGTTCTTC. It is translated as CASSYSGLAVSNEQFF.

The gene calls are TRBV7-9 and TRBJ2-3, with TRBD2 matching 7 bases. The CDR3 loop spans 14 amino acids. J gave up 3 bases and V 5 bases, and 5 bases lay outside the gene matches. CDR1 is SEHNR and CDR2 is FQNEAQ in the germline V gene (reference sequence). Here the CDR3 reads CASSPGGETDTQYF. CDR3 DNA: TGTGCCAGCAGCCCTGGGGGGGAAACAGATACGCAGTATTTT.

The chain joins TRBV19 to TRBJ2-7; a weak D match, TRBD2 (5 bases). The germline V gene encodes CDR1 LNHDA and CDR2 SQIVND (reference sequence). Trimming stripped 1 base from V and 7 bases from J, with 14 bases between. The CDR3 sequence is 14 residues long. The CDR3 DNA is TGTGCCAGTAGTATAGCTGGAGGCCCGAGGGAGCAGTACTTC. This codes for CASSIAGGPREQYF.

J is TRBJ1-5 and V is TRBV5-6; unclear D gene. The germline CDR1 and CDR2 sequences are SGHDT and YYEEEE. The V end was cut by 0 bases, the J end by 4 bases, with 5 bases between. CDR3 size: 13 residues. As DNA, the CDR3 is TGTGCCAGCAGCTTGGAAGCAAATCAGCCCCAGCATTTT. It encodes CASSLEANQPQHF.

As for this clone: This CDR3 is also generated by other DNA sequences in the sample. The chain combines TRBV3-1 (or the pseudogene TRBV3-2) with TRBJ1-3; a possible D gene is TRBD1 (5 bases). Germline values: CDR1 LGHDT, CDR2 YNNKEL (reference sequence). V was cut by 0 bases and J by 1 base, with 7 bases left in between. This CDR3 has 15 residues. The CDR3 region is CASSQDSGSGNTIYF. In DNA, the CDR3 is TGTGCCAGCAGCCAAGATTCAGGGTCTGGAAACACCATATATTTT.